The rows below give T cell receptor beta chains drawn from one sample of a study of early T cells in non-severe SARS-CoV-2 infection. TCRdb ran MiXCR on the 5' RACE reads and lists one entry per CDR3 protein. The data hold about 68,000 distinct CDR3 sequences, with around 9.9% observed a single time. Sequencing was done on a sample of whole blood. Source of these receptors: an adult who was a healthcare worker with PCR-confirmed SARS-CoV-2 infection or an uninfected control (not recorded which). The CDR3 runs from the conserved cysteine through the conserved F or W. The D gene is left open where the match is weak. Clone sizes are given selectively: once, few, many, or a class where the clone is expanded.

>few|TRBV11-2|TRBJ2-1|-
CASSLWGNPSSNEQFF
TGTGCCAGCAGCTTATGGGGTAATCCCTCATCCAATGAGCAGTTCTTC
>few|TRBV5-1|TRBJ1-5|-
CASSLLGGDQPQHF
TGCGCCAGCAGCTTGCTAGGGGGAGATCAGCCCCAGCATTTT
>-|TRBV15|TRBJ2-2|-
CATSRGPANTGELFF
TGTGCCACCAGCAGAGGCCCAGCTAACACCGGGGAGCTGTTTTTT
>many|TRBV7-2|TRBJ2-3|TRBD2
CASSITSGRTDTQYF
TGTGCCAGCAGCATCACTAGCGGGAGGACAGATACGCAGTATTTT
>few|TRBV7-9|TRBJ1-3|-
CASSSPGAENTIYF
TGTGCCAGCAGCAGTCCAGGGGCAGAAAACACCATATATTTT
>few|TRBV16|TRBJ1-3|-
CASSRNPANTIYF
TGTGCCAGCAGTCGCAACCCTGCGAACACCATATATTTT
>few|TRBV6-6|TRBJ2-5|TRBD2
CASTPRPAGREQTQYF
TGTGCCAGCACCCCCCGCCCAGCGGGAAGAGAGCAGACCCAGTACTTC
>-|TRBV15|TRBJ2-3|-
CATSRDRGDTQYF
TGTGCCACCAGCAGAGATCGAGGGGATACGCAGTATTTT
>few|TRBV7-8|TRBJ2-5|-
CASSTTLRVGETQYF
TGTGCCAGCAGCACCACACTGAGAGTTGGAGAGACCCAGTACTTC
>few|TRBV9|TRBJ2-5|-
CASSISPAETQYF
TGTGCCAGCAGCATCTCACCAGCGGAGACCCAGTACTTC